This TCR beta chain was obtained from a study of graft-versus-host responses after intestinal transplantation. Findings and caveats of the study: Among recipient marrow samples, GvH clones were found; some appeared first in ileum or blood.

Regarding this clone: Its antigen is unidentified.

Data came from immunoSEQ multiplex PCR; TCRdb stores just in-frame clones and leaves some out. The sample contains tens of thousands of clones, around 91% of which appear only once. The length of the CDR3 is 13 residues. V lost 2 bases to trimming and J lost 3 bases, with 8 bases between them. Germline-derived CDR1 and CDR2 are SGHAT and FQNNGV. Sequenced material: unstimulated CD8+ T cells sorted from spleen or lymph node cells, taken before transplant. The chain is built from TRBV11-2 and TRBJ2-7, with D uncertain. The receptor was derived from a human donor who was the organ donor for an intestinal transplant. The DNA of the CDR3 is TGTGCCAGCAGCTTACTACCAGGCTACGAGCAGTACGTC. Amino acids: CASSLLPGYEQYV.